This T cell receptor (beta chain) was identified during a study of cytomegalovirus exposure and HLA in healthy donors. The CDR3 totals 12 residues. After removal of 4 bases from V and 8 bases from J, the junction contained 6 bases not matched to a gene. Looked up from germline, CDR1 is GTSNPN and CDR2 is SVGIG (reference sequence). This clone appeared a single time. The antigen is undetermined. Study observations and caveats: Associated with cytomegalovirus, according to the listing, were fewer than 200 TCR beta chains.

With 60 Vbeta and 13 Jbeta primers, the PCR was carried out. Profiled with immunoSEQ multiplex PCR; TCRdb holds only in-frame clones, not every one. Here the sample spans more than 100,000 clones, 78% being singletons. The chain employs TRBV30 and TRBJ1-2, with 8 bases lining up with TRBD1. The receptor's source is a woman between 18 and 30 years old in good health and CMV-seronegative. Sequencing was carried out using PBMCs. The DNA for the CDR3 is TGTGCCTGGACAGGGGGCGCGGGGGGCTACACCTTC. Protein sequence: CAWTGGAGGYTF.